The clone carrying this T cell receptor (beta chain) was observed at least ten times. Its specificity is not known. This CDR3 has 13 residues. V was pared by 3 bases and J by 6 bases, with 6 bases between. TCRdb recomputed calls from the 5' RACE reads with MiXCR, one row per CDR3 protein. The sample shows some 340,000 distinct CDR3 sequences, 10% to 15% of them seen only once. The sample originates from a study of T-cell memory formation after mild COVID-19. Looking at the study overall: Most TCR clusters belonged to a single donor. Study-wide points: Memory cells collected pre-infection included some clones that later responded, suggesting cross-reactive memory joined. Contracting clones localized mainly to CM and EM when CD4+ and mainly to EMRA when CD8+.

This rearrangement joins TRBV12-3 or TRBV12-4 to TRBJ1-6, with unresolved D. This receptor was identified in a man between 18 and 35 years old who had mild COVID-19 (a few samples of this study predate the infection). Cell type and time point are not known. Sequencing input: PBMCs or a T cell subset sorted from them (not recorded which). The chain's CDR3 is CASSFDRNSPLHF. DNA for the CDR3: TGTGCCAGCAGTTTTGACCGTAATTCACCCCTCCACTTT.